The present T cell receptor beta chain was sequenced within a study of T-cell memory formation after mild COVID-19. Study-level background: Among the donors, TCR clusters were largely specific to each donor.

The germline V gene encodes CDR1 LNHNV and CDR2 YYDKDF (reference sequence). The V gene lost 0 bases and the J gene lost 3 bases, with 18 bases spanning the gap. CDR3 length: 17 amino acids. TCRdb reprocessed the 5' RACE reads with MiXCR, giving one entry per CDR3 protein. This sample has more than 450,000 distinct CDR3 sequences, with under 20% found just once. Points on this clonotype: Its antigen is unidentified.

Overall study results and limits: Clonal second-wave expansions that peaked on day 37 had unconfirmed SARS-CoV-2 specificity. Pre-infection memory harbored some responding clones, suggesting cross-reactive memory joined. The study found balanced CD4/CD8 in clones contracting day 15 to 85 and a CD4+ lean in later expanders.

The sequence derives from an adult woman who had mild COVID-19 (a few samples of this study predate the infection). Cell type and time point are not known. The gene calls are TRBV15 and TRBJ2-7; D possibly corresponds to TRBD1 (6 bases). Sequenced input: PBMCs or a T cell subset sorted from them (not recorded which). The CDR3 nucleotides are TGTGCCACCAGCAGAGATTTAGGGCCGGACAGCGGCTACGAGCAGTACTTC. It translates to CATSRDLGPDSGYEQYF.